This T cell receptor beta chain is from a study of T-cell memory formation after mild COVID-19. Study overall: Largely, the TCR clusters proved donor specific.

This CDR3 is built from 13 residues. Trimming removed 2 bases at V and 7 bases at J, with 14 bases between. CDR1 and CDR2 (germline): DFQATT, SNEGSKA (reference sequence). The authors produced TCR alpha and TCR beta cDNA libraries with sample barcodes and UMIs by 5'RACE using constant-segment primers. Each CDR3 protein is one row after TCRdb ran MiXCR on the 5' RACE reads. This repertoire shows 360,000 or so distinct CDR3 sequences, 28% found once; its top ten account for roughly 12%. Specimen: PBMCs or a T cell subset sorted from them (not recorded which). This sequence joins TRBV20-1 and TRBJ1-2; no definite D call. This TCR was sampled from an adult woman who had mild COVID-19 (a few samples of this study predate the infection). Cell type and time point are not known. CDR3 in amino acids: CSARKGGSGGYTF. The DNA of the CDR3 is TGCAGTGCTAGAAAGGGAGGGAGTGGTGGCTACACCTTC.